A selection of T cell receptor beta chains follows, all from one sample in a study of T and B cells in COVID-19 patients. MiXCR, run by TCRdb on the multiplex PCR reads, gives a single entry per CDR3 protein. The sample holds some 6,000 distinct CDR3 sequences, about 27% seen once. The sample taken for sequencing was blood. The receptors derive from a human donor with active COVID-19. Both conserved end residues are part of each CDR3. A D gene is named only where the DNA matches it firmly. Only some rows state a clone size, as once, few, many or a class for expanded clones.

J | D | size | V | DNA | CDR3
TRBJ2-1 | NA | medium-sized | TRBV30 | TGTGCCTTGTCGGAGGCCTACAATGAGCAGTTCTTC | CALSEAYNEQFF
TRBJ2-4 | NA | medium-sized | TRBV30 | TGTGCCTGGTCAGTAGCTATTACGGGCGTTCAGTACTTC | CAWSVAITGVQYF
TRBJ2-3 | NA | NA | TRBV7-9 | TGTGCCAGCAGCGACCACCTAGCCACAGATACGCAGTATTTT | CASSDHLATDTQYF
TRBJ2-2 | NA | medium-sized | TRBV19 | TGTGCCAGTAGTAAACGGCCAAGGGGAGGGGGCACCGGGGAGCTGTTTTTT | CASSKRPRGGGTGELFF
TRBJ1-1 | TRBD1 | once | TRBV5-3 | TGTGCCAGAAGCTCAACCTCGGACAGGGGGATCACTGAAGTTTTCTTT | CARSSTSDRGITEVFF
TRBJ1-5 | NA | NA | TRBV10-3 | TGTGCCATCAGTGTAGGACGGTCCAATCAGCCCCAGCATTTT | CAISVGRSNQPQHF
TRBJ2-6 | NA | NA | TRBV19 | TGTGCCAGTAGTATAGGGACAACTTTC | CASSIGTTF
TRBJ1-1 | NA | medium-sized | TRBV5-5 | TGTGCCAGCAGCGTTCGGGGCGTCCGAGCGAACACTGAAGCTTTCTTT | CASSVRGVRANTEAFF
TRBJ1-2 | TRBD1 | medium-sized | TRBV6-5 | TGTGCCAGCAGTGTCACAGGGGTCTATGGCTACACCTTC | CASSVTGVYGYTF
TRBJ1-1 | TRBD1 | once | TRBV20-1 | TGCAGTGCTGGGGGACAGCCGAACACTGAAGCTTTCTTT | CSAGGQPNTEAFF
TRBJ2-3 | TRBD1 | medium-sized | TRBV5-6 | TGTGCCAGCAGCTCCGGACAGGGCACAGATACGCAGTATTTT | CASSSGQGTDTQYF
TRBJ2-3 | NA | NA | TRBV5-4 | TGTGCCAGCAGCTTGTCTCAGACAGATACGCAGTATTTT | CASSLSQTDTQYF
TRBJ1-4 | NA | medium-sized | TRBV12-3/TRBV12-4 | TGTGCCAGCAGTTTTGGAAGCCCGAATGAAAAACTGTTTTTT | CASSFGSPNEKLFF
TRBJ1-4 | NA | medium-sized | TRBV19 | TGTGCCAGTAGTCCCAGGATTGCAACTAATGAAAAACTGTTTTTT | CASSPRIATNEKLFF
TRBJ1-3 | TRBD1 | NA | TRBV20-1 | TGCAGTGCCCAGTGGACAGGGCACTATGGAAACACCATATATTTT | CSAQWTGHYGNTIYF
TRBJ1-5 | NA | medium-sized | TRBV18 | TGTGCCAGCTCCCGGGACAATAATAGCAATCAGCCCCAGCATTTT | CASSRDNNSNQPQHF
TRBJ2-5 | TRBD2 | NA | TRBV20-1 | TGCAGTGCTAGGGAAGCGGGGTATGAGACCCAGTACTTC | CSAREAGYETQYF
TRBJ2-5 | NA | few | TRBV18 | TGTGCCAGCTCACCCGGAGAGAGGGGGGGAGAGACCCAGTACTTC | CASSPGERGGETQYF
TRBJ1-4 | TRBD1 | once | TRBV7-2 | TGTGCCAGCAGCTCGACAGGGGGAAGCTTTAATGAAAAACTGTTTTTT | CASSSTGGSFNEKLFF
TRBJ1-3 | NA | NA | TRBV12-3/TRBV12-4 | TGTGCCAGCAGTTTAGGGCCCAGTGGAACGGTGCAGGGAAACACCATATATTTT | CASSLGPSGTVQGNTIYF
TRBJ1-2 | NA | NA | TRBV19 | TGTGCCAGTAGGACTGGACAAGGAGGGGGGAGCCGAGGAGGCTACACCTTC | CASRTGQGGGSRGGYTF
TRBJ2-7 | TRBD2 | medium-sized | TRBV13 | TGTGCCAGCACTAGCGGGCCGGTCGGCGAGCAGTACTTC | CASTSGPVGEQYF
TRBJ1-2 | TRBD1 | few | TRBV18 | TGTGCCAGCTCACCACCTGATAATTGGACAGGGAATGGCTACACCTTC | CASSPPDNWTGNGYTF
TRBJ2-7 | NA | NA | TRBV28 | TGTGCCAGCAGTTTACGGGTGGGCGAGCAGTACTTC | CASSLRVGEQYF
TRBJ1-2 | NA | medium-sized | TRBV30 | TGTGCCTGGAACAATAAGCAGGGTTCGCACTATGGCTACACCTTC | CAWNNKQGSHYGYTF
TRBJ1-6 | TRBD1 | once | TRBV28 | TGTGCCAGCAATAGACAGGGGAGTAATTCACCCCTCCACTTT | CASNRQGSNSPLHF
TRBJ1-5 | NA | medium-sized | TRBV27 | TGTGCCAGTGGGCCCCAGGGTACTAATCAGCCCCAGCATTTT | CASGPQGTNQPQHF
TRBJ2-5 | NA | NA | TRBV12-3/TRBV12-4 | TGTGCCAGCAGCACGGGGACGTGGACCCAGTACTTC | CASSTGTWTQYF
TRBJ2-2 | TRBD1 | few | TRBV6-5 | TGTGCCAGGGAGACAGGGGCTGGCGGGGAGCTGTTTTTT | CARETGAGGELFF
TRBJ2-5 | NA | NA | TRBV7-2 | TGTGCCAGCACGCGAGTGGGGGAAGAGACCCAGTACTTC | CASTRVGEETQYF
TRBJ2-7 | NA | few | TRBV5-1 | TGCGCCAGCAGCTTAGGACAGCTGTACGAGCAGTACTTC | CASSLGQLYEQYF
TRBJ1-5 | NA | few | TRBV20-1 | TGCAGTGCAAGGGCAGCGCAAAGAGGATCACCCCAGCATTTT | CSARAAQRGSPQHF
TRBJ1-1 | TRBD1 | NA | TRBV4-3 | TGCGCCAGCAGCCAAGGTCAGGGGGACACTGAAGCTTTCTTT | CASSQGQGDTEAFF
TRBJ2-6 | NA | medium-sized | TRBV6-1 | TGTGCCAGCGCAAGGGAACTCCAGGGGCCGGGGGCCAACGTCCTGACTTTC | CASARELQGPGANVLTF
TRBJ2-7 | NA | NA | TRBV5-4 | TGTGCCACCCGGGACCCAAGCTCCTACGAGCAGTACTTC | CATRDPSSYEQYF
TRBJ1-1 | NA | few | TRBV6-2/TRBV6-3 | TGTGCCAGCAGTTACTCGAGACACACTGAAGCTTTCTTT | CASSYSRHTEAFF
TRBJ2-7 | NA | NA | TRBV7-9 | TGTGCCAGCAGCCTAGCAGGGAGACGCGACGAGCAGTACTTC | CASSLAGRRDEQYF
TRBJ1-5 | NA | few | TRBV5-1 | TGCGCCAGCAGCTTTGGGGGGGATAGCAATCAGCCCCAGCATTTT | CASSFGGDSNQPQHF
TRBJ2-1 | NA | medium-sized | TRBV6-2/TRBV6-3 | TGTGCCAGCAGTTACTCGCGGCCGGAGCAGTTCTTC | CASSYSRPEQFF
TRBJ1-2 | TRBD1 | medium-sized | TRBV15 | TGTGCCACCAGCGCCTTTACAGGGGGCAACTATGGCTACACCTTC | CATSAFTGGNYGYTF
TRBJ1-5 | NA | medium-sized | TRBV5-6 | TGTGCCAGCAGCTTGGGGGGATGGGATAGCAATCAGCCCCAGCATTTT | CASSLGGWDSNQPQHF
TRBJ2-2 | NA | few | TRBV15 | TGTGCCACCAGCAGACAGGTTACCGGGGAGCTGTTTTTT | CATSRQVTGELFF
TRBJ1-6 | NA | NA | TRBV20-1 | TGCAGTGCTAGACCCCCGCCAGGGTGGAATTCACCCCTCCACTTT | CSARPPPGWNSPLHF
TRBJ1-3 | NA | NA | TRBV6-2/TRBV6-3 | TGTGCCAGCAGGGAACCCACAGGGAGCTCTGGAAACACCATATATTTT | CASREPTGSSGNTIYF
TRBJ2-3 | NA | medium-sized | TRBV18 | TGTGCCAGTTTGACAGGAGGCACAGATACGCAGTATTTT | CASLTGGTDTQYF
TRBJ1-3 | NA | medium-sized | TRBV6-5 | TGTGCCAGCACCAAAACGGGTTCTGGAAACACCATATATTTT | CASTKTGSGNTIYF
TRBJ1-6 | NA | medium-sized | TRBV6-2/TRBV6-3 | TGTGCCAGCAGTTACTTAGGGCATAATTCACCCCTCCACTTT | CASSYLGHNSPLHF
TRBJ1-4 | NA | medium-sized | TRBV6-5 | TGTGCCAGCAGTTACCACGCACAGGCCTTTAATGAAAAACTGTTTTTT | CASSYHAQAFNEKLFF
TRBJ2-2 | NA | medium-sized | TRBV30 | TGTGCCTGGAGTGTACGGGCGGGGAAGAACACCGGGGAGCTGTTTTTT | CAWSVRAGKNTGELFF
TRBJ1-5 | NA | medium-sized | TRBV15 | TGTGCCACCGCTGCTCAGGTTATGGGGCAGCCCCAGCATTTT | CATAAQVMGQPQHF
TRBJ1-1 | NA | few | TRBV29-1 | TGCAGCGTTGTTTTCTACAACACTGAAGCTTTCTTT | CSVVFYNTEAFF
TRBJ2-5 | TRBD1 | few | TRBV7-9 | TGTGCCAGCAGCCACATAGGGACAGCCCAAGAGACCCAGTACTTC | CASSHIGTAQETQYF
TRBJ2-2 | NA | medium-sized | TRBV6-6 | TGTGCCAGCAGTTCCCTCGGGTCGGCGAACACCGGGGAGCTGTTTTTT | CASSSLGSANTGELFF
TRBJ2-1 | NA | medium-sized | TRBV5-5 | TGTGCCAGCAGACCCACAGGGTTCAATGAGCAGTTCTTC | CASRPTGFNEQFF
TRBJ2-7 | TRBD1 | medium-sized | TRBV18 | TGTGCCAGCTCACCAGGGACAGGACCCTACGAGCAGTACTTC | CASSPGTGPYEQYF
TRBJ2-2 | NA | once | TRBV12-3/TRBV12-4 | TGTGCCAGCAGTTTAGTACGGGGGCGGACCGGGGAGCTGTTTTTT | CASSLVRGRTGELFF